The 29 T cell receptor beta chains given below trace back to one sample, sequenced in a study of blood T cell repertoires in COVID-19. The method was immunoSEQ multiplex PCR; TCRdb's version includes in-frame clones alone and lacks a portion of them. The table has 250,000 to 300,000 clones, about 86% seen once. Sample: PBMCs or T cells enriched from blood (not recorded which). The receptors stem from a man in his thirties or forties with acute COVID-19.

This clone was counted only a few times. V gene TRBV10-3 combines with J gene TRBJ1-5; TRBD1 matches 7 bases. Germline loops: CDR1 ENHRY, CDR2 SYGVKD. J lost 3 bases, V lost 9 bases, and 8 bases had no gene match. The CDR3 totals 14 residues. CDR3 protein: CAIGQEVNNQPQHF. The CDR3 region has the DNA TGTGCCATAGGACAGGAAGTTAACAATCAGCCCCAGCATTTT.

This clone was seen only a few times. The rearrangement uses TRBV5-5 and TRBJ1-1; 8 bases match TRBD1. CDR3 length equals 15 residues. The V segment lost 0 bases and the J segment 1 base; nucleotides outside the gene matches: 2. Germline values: CDR1 SGHKS, CDR2 YYEKEE (reference sequence). The CDR3 DNA follows: TGTGCCAGCAGCTTGGGGACAGGGAGGAACACTGAAGCTTTCTTT. Translation gives CASSLGTGRNTEAFF.

J is TRBJ2-1 and V is TRBV6-5; D is possibly TRBD1 (6 bases). The germline V gene has CDR1 MNHEY and CDR2 SVGAGI. V was clipped by 5 bases and J by 10 bases, with 18 bases between them. The CDR3 sequence is 14 residues long. The CDR3 region is CASSPDRTRHEQFF. Here the CDR3 DNA reads TGTGCCAGCAGTCCCGACAGGACGAGACACGAGCAGTTCTTC.

V usage is TRBV7-2 and J usage is TRBJ1-6; 7 nucleotides match TRBD1. With V trimmed by 4 bases and J by 0 bases, 3 bases remained unmatched. Germline loops: CDR1 SGHTA, CDR2 FQGNSA. This CDR3 region has 16 residues. Written as DNA, the CDR3 is TGTGCCAGCAGCTCGAGACAGGGCTCCTATAATTCACCCCTCCACTTT. Translation gives CASSSRQGSYNSPLHF.

There are a few counts of this clone. The V gene is TRBV6-2 or TRBV6-3, the J gene TRBJ1-6, with 7 bases identical to TRBD1. Looked up from germline, CDR1 is MNHEY and CDR2 is SVGEGT. J was trimmed by 7 bases and V by 5 bases; bases with no gene match: 8. This CDR3 comprises 15 residues. CDR3 region: CASSDRQGPNSPLHF. DNA of the CDR3: TGTGCCAGCAGTGACAGACAGGGTCCAAATTCACCCCTCCACTTT.

V usage is TRBV6-4 and J usage is TRBJ1-5; D is undetermined. The CDR3 has 14 residues. The V end lost 2 bases, the J end lost 2 bases, and 7 bases lay between the germline ends. In germline, CDR1 is MRHNA, CDR2 SNTAGT. DNA for the CDR3: TGTGCCAGCAGTGACCTGCGGGGCAATCAGCCCCAGCATTTT. It specifies CASSDLRGNQPQHF.

This clone was counted only a few times. The chain links TRBV19 to TRBJ2-1, with TRBD2 matching over 11 bases. The CDR3 has 14 residues. Germline CDR1 and CDR2: LNHDA and SQIVND (reference sequence). The J segment lost 6 bases and the V segment lost 7 bases, leaving 5 bases of the junction unmatched. CDR3 region: CASTIAGGRNEQFF. CDR3 bases: TGTGCCAGTACCATAGCGGGAGGGCGCAATGAGCAGTTCTTC.

This clone was observed at least ten times. The rearrangement joins TRBV4-1 to TRBJ2-1, with D possibly being TRBD2 (5 bases). The CDR3 has 16 amino acids. The V gene's germline CDR1 is MGHRA and CDR2 YSYEKL. The germline V and J ends were trimmed by 0 bases and 0 bases, with 9 bases remaining between them. The CDR3 loop reads CASSQERRSSYNEQFF. The CDR3, as DNA: TGCGCCAGCAGCCAAGAAAGGAGGTCCTCCTACAATGAGCAGTTCTTC.

V usage is TRBV5-4 and J usage is TRBJ1-6; 7 positions agree with TRBD1. The CDR3 is 15 amino acids. V lost 0 bases to trimming and J lost 9 bases; unmatched junction nucleotides: 6. CDR1 and CDR2 (germline): SGHNT, YYREEE (reference sequence). DNA for the CDR3: TGTGCCAGCAGCTTGGCCTGGACAGGTAGTTCACCCCTCCACTTT. As protein: CASSLAWTGSSPLHF.

This sequence joins TRBV28 and TRBJ2-3, with 8 positions matching TRBD2. CDR3 size: 15 residues. V shed 7 bases and J 3 bases; nucleotides not matched to a gene: 9. Germline V gene sequence: CDR1 MDHEN, CDR2 SYDVKM. The CDR3 DNA reads as TGTGCCAGCACTTCGGGGGGGTGGGAAACAGATACGCAGTATTTT. Translated: CASTSGGWETDTQYF.

This chain links TRBV3-1 (or the pseudogene TRBV3-2) with TRBJ1-1, with TRBD1 identical over 9 bases. This CDR3 contains 15 residues. The V gene's germline CDR1 is LGHDT and CDR2 YNNKEL (reference sequence). Losses at the gene ends were 2 bases for V and 5 bases for J; bases not matched to a gene: 6. CDR3 loop: CASSQKQGAKTEAFF. CDR3 DNA sequence: TGTGCCAGCAGCCAAAAACAGGGGGCAAAAACTGAAGCTTTCTTT.

The J gene is TRBJ1-1, the V gene TRBV6-5, with D possibly TRBD1 on 5 matching bases. With 6 bases removed from V and 4 bases from J, the gap between germline ends came to 15 bases. Germline V gene lookup returns CDR1 MNHEY and CDR2 SVGAGI. This CDR3 has 14 amino acids. This chain's CDR3 is CASSPARGGTEAFF. The DNA of the CDR3 is TGTGCCAGCAGCCCCGCTCGGGGGGGCACTGAAGCTTTCTTT.

Here the CDR3 DNA reads TGCGCCAGCAGCCCCACGACAGGGACCAATCAGCCCCAGCATTTT. This gives the protein CASSPTTGTNQPQHF. The chain has TRBV5-1 and TRBJ1-5; 7 bases align to TRBD1. This CDR3 is built from 15 residues. V shed 4 bases, J shed 3 bases, and the junction held 7 bases outside the gene matches. Germline V gene lookup returns CDR1 SGHRS and CDR2 YFSETQ.

In the case of this clone: Other DNA variants within this sample encode the same CDR3. The chain is built from TRBV9 and TRBJ2-3; D uncertain. V gave up 4 bases and J gave up 3 bases, with 6 bases separating them. This CDR3 is built from 12 residues. Germline loops: CDR1 SGDLS, CDR2 YYNGEE. CDR3 coding DNA: TGTGCCAGCAGCCCTTCGACAGATACGCAGTATTTT. The encoded protein is CASSPSTDTQYF.

The chain recombines TRBV5-1 with TRBJ1-3; D ambiguous. Germline lookup yields CDR1 SGHRS and CDR2 YFSETQ. V was pared by 4 bases and J by 0 bases, with 8 bases between. The CDR3 covers 14 residues. As DNA, the CDR3 is TGCGCCAGCAGCGGTCCGGGCTCTGGAAACACCATATATTTT. It yields the protein CASSGPGSGNTIYF.

The V and J genes are TRBV6-6 and TRBJ1-3; 7 bases are a match to TRBD1. The V gene's germline CDR1 is MNHNY and CDR2 SVGAGI (reference sequence). This CDR3 has 13 residues. V was clipped by 7 bases and J by 5 bases; unmatched bases: 5. The CDR3 DNA is TGTGCCAGCAAGTCAGGGGGGAGAAACACCATATATTTT. It specifies CASKSGGRNTIYF.

V is TRBV28 and J is TRBJ2-7; 10 bases line up with TRBD1. The CDR3 has 19 residues. V shed 7 bases, J shed 0 bases, and the junction held 18 bases outside the gene matches. Germline V gives CDR1 MDHEN, CDR2 SYDVKM. CDR3 sequence reads: CASTPSPGQGIRSSYEQYV. CDR3 nucleotide sequence: TGTGCCAGCACCCCCTCGCCGGGACAGGGGATAAGGAGCTCCTACGAGCAGTACGTC.

The chain combines TRBV6-2 or TRBV6-3 with TRBJ1-3; no reliable D call. Trimming left V 0 bases short and J 5 bases short, with 11 bases between. Germline CDR1 MNHEY, CDR2 SVGEGT. The CDR3 runs 15 residues. Here the CDR3 reads CASSYSTGGRNTIYF. In nucleotides, the CDR3 is TGTGCCAGCAGTTACTCGACGGGAGGGCGAAACACCATATATTTT.

This clone was seen only once. This chain uses TRBV25-1 with TRBJ2-2; 8 nucleotides line up with TRBD2. V lost 6 bases and J lost 1; bases outside the gene matches: 10. The germline gives CDR1 MGHDK, CDR2 SYGVNS. The CDR3 has 17 residues. The CDR3 nucleotides read TGTGCCAGCAGACCAATTACTAGCGGACAGAACACCGGGGAGCTGTTTTTT. Protein sequence: CASRPITSGQNTGELFF.

V and J are TRBV6-5 and TRBJ1-5, with D maybe TRBD1 (5 bases). Germline values: CDR1 MNHEY, CDR2 SVGAGI. The CDR3 consists of 14 residues. Trimming pared 5 bases from V and 3 bases from J, leaving 11 bases between. This CDR3 reads CASSPRQSNQPQHF. In DNA form, the CDR3 reads TGTGCCAGCAGTCCTAGACAGTCCAATCAGCCCCAGCATTTT.

This clone has more than one count but fewer than ten. The rearrangement uses TRBV28 and TRBJ1-1; TRBD1 matches at 11 bases. V shed 6 bases, J shed 6 bases, and the junction held 6 bases outside the gene matches. CDR1 and CDR2 from the germline V gene are MDHEN and SYDVKM. CDR3 size: 14 residues. CDR3 sequence reads: CASSRGTGGSEAFF. DNA of the CDR3: TGTGCCAGCAGCCGTGGGACAGGGGGTTCTGAAGCTTTCTTT.

On this clone itself: The same CDR3 also results from other DNA sequences found in this sample. The CDR3 here is CATSDPGRETQYF. For the CDR3, the DNA is TGTGCCACCAGTGACCCAGGGCGGGAGACCCAGTACTTC. V is TRBV24-1 and J is TRBJ2-5, with D possibly matching TRBD1 (5 bases). The CDR3 is 13 amino acids. V was trimmed by 4 bases and J by 5 bases, leaving 10 bases between them. The germline CDR1 and CDR2 sequences are KGHDR and SFDVKD.

This chain connects TRBV27 to TRBJ2-1, with D perhaps matching TRBD2 (6 bases). The CDR3 totals 16 residues. Germline CDR1 reads MNHEY; CDR2 reads SMNVEV (reference sequence). Trimming pared 0 bases from V and 8 bases from J, leaving 17 bases between. In DNA, the CDR3 is TGTGCCAGCAGTTTATCAAAGATTGCGGGAATCGATGAGCAGTTCTTC. Amino acids: CASSLSKIAGIDEQFF.

As for this clone: At the DNA level, this CDR3 is encoded by other sequences in the same sample as well. V is TRBV6-1 and J is TRBJ1-5, with D possibly being TRBD1 (5 bases). The CDR3 totals 14 residues. Per the germline V gene, CDR1 is MNHNS and CDR2 is SASEGT. V was clipped by 2 bases and J by 3 bases, with 8 bases between them. The DNA of the CDR3 is TGTGCCAGCAGTGAACAGGGTTACAATCAGCCCCAGCATTTT. Its translation: CASSEQGYNQPQHF.

This clone was detected once. The rearrangement joins TRBV9 to TRBJ1-3; D not certain. Between the trimmed V and J ends, which lost 2 bases and 3 bases, there was a span of 6 bases. From germline, CDR1 is SGDLS and CDR2 YYNGEE. CDR3 length: 13 residues. In DNA form, the CDR3 reads TGTGCCAGCAGCGTTCGCGGTGGAAACACCATATATTTT. As protein: CASSVRGGNTIYF.

The chain joins TRBV7-9 to TRBJ2-1; the match to TRBD2 covers 10 bases. Germline CDR1 is SEHNR and CDR2 is FQNEAQ (reference sequence). The CDR3 runs to 15 residues. V trimming: 5 bases; J trimming: 9 bases; junction bases outside the gene matches: 10. The DNA of the CDR3 is TGTGCCAGCAGCCCGGGGGGACTAGCGTTGGTTGAGCAGTTCTTC. Translated: CASSPGGLALVEQFF.

This chain links TRBV10-2 with TRBJ2-1; 9 positions agree with TRBD1. After removal of 7 bases from V and 9 bases from J, the junction contained 4 bases not matched to a gene. The CDR3 is 12 amino acids. The germline V gene encodes CDR1 WSHSY and CDR2 SAAADI. The CDR3 DNA sequence: TGCGCCAGCAACTCGGGACAGGGTGAGCAGTTCTTC. Amino acid sequence: CASNSGQGEQFF.

This clone has just a few counts. V usage is TRBV6-5 and J usage is TRBJ1-1; 9 positions agree with TRBD1. The germline V gene encodes CDR1 MNHEY and CDR2 SVGAGI. J lost 4 bases, V lost 10 bases, and 10 bases had no gene match. This CDR3 comprises 14 residues. CDR3 in DNA: TGTGCCACCCGACAGGGGGTTACGATCACTGAAGCTTTCTTT. It codes for CATRQGVTITEAFF.

The gene calls are TRBV5-5 and TRBJ2-2; 9 nucleotides align to TRBD2. Germline CDR1 SGHKS, CDR2 YYEKEE (reference sequence). Trimming cost V 1 base and J 1 base; bases outside gene matches: 2. The CDR3 sequence is 16 residues long. CDR3 amino acids: CASSLISGGNTGELFF. In DNA form, the CDR3 reads TGTGCCAGCAGCTTGATTAGCGGGGGGAACACCGGGGAGCTGTTTTTT.